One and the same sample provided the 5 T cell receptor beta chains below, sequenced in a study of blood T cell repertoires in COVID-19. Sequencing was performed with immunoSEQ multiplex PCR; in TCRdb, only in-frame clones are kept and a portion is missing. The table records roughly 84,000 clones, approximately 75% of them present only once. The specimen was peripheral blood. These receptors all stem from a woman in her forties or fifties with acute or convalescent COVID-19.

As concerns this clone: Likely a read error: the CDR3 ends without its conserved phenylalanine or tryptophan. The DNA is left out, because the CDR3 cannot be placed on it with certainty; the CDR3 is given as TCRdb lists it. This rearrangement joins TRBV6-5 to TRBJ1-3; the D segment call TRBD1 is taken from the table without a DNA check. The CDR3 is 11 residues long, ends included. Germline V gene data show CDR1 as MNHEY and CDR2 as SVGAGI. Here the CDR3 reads CASSSTVGQVL.

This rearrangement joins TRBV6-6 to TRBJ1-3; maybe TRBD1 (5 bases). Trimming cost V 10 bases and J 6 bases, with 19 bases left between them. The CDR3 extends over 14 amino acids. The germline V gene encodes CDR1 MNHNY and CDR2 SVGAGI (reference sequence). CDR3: CATQRGLASNTIYF. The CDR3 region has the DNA TGTGCCACTCAGCGGGGCCTGGCATCAAACACCATATATTTT.

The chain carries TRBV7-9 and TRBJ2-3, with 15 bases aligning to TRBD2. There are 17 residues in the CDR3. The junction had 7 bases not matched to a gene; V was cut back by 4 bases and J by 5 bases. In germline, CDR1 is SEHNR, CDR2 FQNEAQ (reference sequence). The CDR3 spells CASSSGTSGGSRDTQYF. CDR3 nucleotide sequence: TGTGCCAGCAGCTCTGGGACTAGCGGGGGGAGTAGAGATACGCAGTATTTT. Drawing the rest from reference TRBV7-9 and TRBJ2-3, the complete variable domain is DTGVSQNPRHKITKRGQNVTFRCDPISEHNRLYWYRQTLGQGPEFLTYFQNEAQLEKSRLLSDRFSAERPKGSFSTLEIQRTEQGDSAMYLCASSSGTSGGSRDTQYFGPGTRLTVL.

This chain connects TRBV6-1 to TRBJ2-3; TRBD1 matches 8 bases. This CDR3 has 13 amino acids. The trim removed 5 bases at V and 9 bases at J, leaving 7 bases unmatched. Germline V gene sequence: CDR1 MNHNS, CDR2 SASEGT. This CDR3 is CASSSPDRGTQYF. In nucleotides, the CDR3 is TGTGCCAGCAGTTCCCCCGACAGGGGAACGCAGTATTTT.

The CDR3 bases are TGTGCCAGCAGCCTGGACAGGAACCCTAATGAAAAACTGTTTTTT. Translating gives CASSLDRNPNEKLFF. The chain employs TRBV3-1 (or the pseudogene TRBV3-2) and TRBJ1-4; 7 nucleotides line up with TRBD1. Trimming took 4 bases from V and 3 from J; bases not matched to a gene: 5. Per germline, CDR1 LGHDT and CDR2 YNNKEL (reference sequence). This CDR3 has 15 amino acids.